One sample yielded the 7 T cell receptor beta chains listed below, sequenced in a study of beta chain features in type 1 diabetes. cDNA synthesis used the whole RNA isolate, giving expressed TCRB sequences. TCRdb's copy holds only in-frame clones and misses some; the assay was immunoSEQ multiplex PCR. The sample shows about 230,000 clones, around 10% of them seen only once. The sample was naive CD4+ T cells from blood. Receptor source: a woman aged 18 to 35 in good health.

This clone was picked up a small number of times. This rearrangement joins TRBV15 to TRBJ2-7, with TRBD2 matching 10 bases. The CDR3 totals 15 residues. Trimming at V came to 0 bases and at J to 4 bases, leaving 3 bases not matched to a gene. Germline-derived CDR1 and CDR2 are LNHNV and YYDKDF (reference sequence). CDR3 sequence reads: CATSREPSGSYEQYF. CDR3 bases: TGTGCCACCAGCAGAGAACCTAGCGGGAGTTACGAGCAGTACTTC.

V usage is TRBV19 and J usage is TRBJ2-1; the match to TRBD2 covers 9 bases. The CDR3 loop spans 16 amino acids. Per germline, CDR1 LNHDA and CDR2 SQIVND (reference sequence). With 6 bases clipped from V and 1 base from J, the junction kept 7 bases outside the gene matches. DNA of the CDR3: TGTGCCAGTAGCTTCCCAGCGGGAGGATCCTACAATGAGCAGTTCTTC. Amino acids: CASSFPAGGSYNEQFF.

The chain is built from TRBV4-1 and TRBJ1-2, with a possible D match to TRBD1 (5 bases). Germline CDR1 reads MGHRA; CDR2 reads YSYEKL. This CDR3 has 16 residues. Trimming shortened V by 0 bases and J by 0 bases, and 11 bases separated the two germline ends. CDR3 coding DNA: TGCGCCAGCAGCCAAGAATTGGGGCCGGCTAACTATGGCTACACCTTC. This codes for CASSQELGPANYGYTF.

This clone was observed a few times. V and J are TRBV9 and TRBJ2-2; tentative D call: TRBD1 (6 bases). The germline gives CDR1 SGDLS, CDR2 YYNGEE. The CDR3 consists of 13 residues. Trimming left V 4 bases short and J 7 bases short, with 11 bases between. Written as DNA, the CDR3 is TGTGCCAGCAGCACTAGGACAGACGGGGAGCTGTTTTTT. Protein product: CASSTRTDGELFF.

This clone showed up just a few times. The J gene is TRBJ1-1, the V gene TRBV9, with 9 bases aligning to TRBD1. The CDR3 sequence is 16 residues long. Looked up from germline, CDR1 is SGDLS and CDR2 is YYNGEE. Trimming at V came to 1 base and at J to 4 bases, leaving 8 bases not matched to a gene. In DNA, the CDR3 is TGTGCCAGCAGCGTAAACCCCAAGACAGGGGGCACTGAAGCTTTCTTT. It yields the protein CASSVNPKTGGTEAFF.

The chain uses TRBV5-4 and TRBJ2-5; D gene uncertain. The CDR3 contains 14 residues. With 2 bases removed from V and 1 base from J, the gap between germline ends came to 9 bases. Germline CDR1 SGHNT, CDR2 YYREEE (reference sequence). The CDR3 is CASSFKQLQETQYF. CDR3 nucleotide sequence: TGTGCCAGCAGCTTTAAACAGCTCCAAGAGACCCAGTACTTC.

The rearrangement uses TRBV7-8 and TRBJ2-7; weak D call: TRBD1 (6 bases). Germline loops: CDR1 SGHVS, CDR2 FQNEAQ. The CDR3 spans 18 residues. Trimming removed 5 bases from V and 2 bases from J, with 25 bases in between. The CDR3 bases are TGTGCCAGCAGCCCCGGGGTGATGCGACAGGCCGGAGCCTACGAGCAGTACTTC. This encodes CASSPGVMRQAGAYEQYF.